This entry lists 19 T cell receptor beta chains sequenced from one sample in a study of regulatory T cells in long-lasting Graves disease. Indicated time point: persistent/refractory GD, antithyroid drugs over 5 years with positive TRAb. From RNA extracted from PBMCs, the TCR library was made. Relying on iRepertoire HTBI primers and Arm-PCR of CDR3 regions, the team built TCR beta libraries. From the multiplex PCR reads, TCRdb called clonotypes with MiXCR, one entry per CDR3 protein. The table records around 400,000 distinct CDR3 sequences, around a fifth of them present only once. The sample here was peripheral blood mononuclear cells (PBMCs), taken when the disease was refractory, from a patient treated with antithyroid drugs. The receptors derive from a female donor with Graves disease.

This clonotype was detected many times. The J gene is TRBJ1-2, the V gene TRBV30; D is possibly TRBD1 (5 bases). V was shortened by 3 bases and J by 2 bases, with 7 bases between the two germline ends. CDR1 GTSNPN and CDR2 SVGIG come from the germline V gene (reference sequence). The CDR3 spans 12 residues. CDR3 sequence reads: CAWRDNNYGYTF. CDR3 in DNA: TGTGCCTGGAGGGACAACAACTATGGCTACACCTTC.

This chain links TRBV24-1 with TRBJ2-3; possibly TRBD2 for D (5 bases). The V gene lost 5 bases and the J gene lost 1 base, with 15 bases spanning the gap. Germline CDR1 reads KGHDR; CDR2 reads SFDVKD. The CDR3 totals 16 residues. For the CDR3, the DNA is TGTGCCACCAGTGTGGGAGCGTCGGATGGCACAGATACGCAGTATTTT. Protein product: CATSVGASDGTDTQYF.

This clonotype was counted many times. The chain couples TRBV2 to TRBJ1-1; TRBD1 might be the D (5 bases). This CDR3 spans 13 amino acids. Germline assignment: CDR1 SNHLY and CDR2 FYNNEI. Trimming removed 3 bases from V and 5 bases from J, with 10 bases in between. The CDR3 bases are TGTGCCAGCAGTGAGGGGGGTCGGACTGAAGCTTTCTTT. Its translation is CASSEGGRTEAFF.

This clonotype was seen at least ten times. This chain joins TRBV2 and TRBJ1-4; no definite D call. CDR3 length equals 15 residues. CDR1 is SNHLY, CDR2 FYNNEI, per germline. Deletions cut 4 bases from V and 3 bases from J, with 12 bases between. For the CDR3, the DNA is TGTGCCAGCAGTGGAGGGAATTGGGCTAATGAAAAACTGTTTTTT. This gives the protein CASSGGNWANEKLFF. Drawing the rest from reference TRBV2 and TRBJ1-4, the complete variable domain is EPEVTQTPSHQVTQMGQEVILRCVPISNHLYFYWYRQILGQKVEFLVSFYNNEISEKSEIFDDQFSVERPDGSNFTLKIRSTKLEDSAMYFCASSGGNWANEKLFFGSGTQLSVL.

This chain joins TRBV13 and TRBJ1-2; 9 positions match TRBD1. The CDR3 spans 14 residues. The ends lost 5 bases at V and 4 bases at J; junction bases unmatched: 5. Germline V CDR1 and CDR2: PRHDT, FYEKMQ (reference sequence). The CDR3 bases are TGTGCCAGCAGCCAGGGACAGGGCGGCTATGGCTACACCTTC. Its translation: CASSQGQGGYGYTF.

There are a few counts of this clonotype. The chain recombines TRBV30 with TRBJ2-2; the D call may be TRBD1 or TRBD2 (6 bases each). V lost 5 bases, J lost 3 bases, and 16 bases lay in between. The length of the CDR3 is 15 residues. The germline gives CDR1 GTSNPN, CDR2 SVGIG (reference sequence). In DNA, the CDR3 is TGTGCCTGGGGAGGCCGGGGGCGGGACACCGGGGAGCTGTTTTTT. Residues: CAWGGRGRDTGELFF.

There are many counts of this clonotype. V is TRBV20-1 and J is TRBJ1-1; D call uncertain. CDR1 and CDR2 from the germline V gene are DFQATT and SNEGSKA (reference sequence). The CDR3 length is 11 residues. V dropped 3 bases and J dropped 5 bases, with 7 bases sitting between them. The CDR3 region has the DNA TGCAGTGCTAGTAGGGTTACTGAAGCTTTCTTT. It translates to CSASRVTEAFF.

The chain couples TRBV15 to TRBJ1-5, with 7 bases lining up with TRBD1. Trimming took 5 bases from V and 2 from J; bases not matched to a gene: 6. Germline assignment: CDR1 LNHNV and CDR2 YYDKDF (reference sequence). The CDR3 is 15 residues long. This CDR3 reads CATSPAGGGNQPQHF. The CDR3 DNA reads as TGTGCCACCAGCCCCGCAGGGGGTGGCAATCAGCCCCAGCATTTT.

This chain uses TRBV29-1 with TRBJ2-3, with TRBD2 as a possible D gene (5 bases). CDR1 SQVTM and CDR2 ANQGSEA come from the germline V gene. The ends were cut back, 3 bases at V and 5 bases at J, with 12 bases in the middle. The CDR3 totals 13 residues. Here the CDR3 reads CSVDYGKGDTQYF. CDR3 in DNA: TGCAGCGTTGATTACGGGAAAGGAGATACGCAGTATTTT.

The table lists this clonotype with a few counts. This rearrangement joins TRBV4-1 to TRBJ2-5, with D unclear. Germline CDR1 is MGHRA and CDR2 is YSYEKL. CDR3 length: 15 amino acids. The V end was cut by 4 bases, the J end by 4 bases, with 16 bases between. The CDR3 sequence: CASSPTPSPGETQYF. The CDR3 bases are TGCGCCAGCAGCCCCACCCCCTCCCCCGGAGAGACCCAGTACTTC.

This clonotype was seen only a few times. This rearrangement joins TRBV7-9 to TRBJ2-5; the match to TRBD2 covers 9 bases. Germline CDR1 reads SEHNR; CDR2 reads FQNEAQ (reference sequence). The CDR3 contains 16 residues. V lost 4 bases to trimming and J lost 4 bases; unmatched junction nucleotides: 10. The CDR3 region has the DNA TGTGCCAGCAGCTCGACTTACCAAGCGGGAGGAGAGACCCAGTACTTC. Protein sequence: CASSSTYQAGGETQYF.

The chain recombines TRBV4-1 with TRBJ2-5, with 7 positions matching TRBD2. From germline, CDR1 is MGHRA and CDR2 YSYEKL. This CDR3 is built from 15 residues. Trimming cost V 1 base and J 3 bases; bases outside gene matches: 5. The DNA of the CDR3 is TGCGCCAGCAGCCAAGGGACGGGAGGAGAAGAGACCCAGTACTTC. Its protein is CASSQGTGGEETQYF.

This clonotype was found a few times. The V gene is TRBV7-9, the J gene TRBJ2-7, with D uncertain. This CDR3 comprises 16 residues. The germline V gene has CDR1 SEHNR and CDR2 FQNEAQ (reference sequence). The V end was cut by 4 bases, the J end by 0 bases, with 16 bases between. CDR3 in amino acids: CASSSLVAGTSYEQYF. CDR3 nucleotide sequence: TGTGCCAGCAGCTCCCTAGTTGCAGGAACCTCCTACGAGCAGTACTTC.

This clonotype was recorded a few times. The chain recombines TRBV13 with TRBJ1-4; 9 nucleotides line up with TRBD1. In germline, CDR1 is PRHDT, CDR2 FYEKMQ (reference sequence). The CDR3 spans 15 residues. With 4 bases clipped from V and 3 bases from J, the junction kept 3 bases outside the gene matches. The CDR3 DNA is TGTGCCAGCAGCTCCGACAGGGGGTCTAATGAAAAACTGTTTTTT. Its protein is CASSSDRGSNEKLFF.

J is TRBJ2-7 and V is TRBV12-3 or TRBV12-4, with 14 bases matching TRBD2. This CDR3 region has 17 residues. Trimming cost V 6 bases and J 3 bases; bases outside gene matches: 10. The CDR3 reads CASSRGTSGSRFYEQYF. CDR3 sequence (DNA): TGTGCCAGCAGCCGCGGGACTAGCGGGAGTAGGTTCTACGAGCAGTACTTC.

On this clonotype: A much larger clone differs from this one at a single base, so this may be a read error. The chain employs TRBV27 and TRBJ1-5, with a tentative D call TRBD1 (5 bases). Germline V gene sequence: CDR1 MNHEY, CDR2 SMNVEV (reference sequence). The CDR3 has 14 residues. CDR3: CASRPTGYDQPQHF. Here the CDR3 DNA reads TGTGCCAGCAGACCTACAGGTTACGATCAGCCCCAACATTTT.

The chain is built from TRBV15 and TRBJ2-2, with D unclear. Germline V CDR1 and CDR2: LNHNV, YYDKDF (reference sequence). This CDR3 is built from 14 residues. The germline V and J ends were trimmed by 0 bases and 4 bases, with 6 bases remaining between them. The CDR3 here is CATSRDQSTGELFF. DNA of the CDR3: TGTGCCACCAGCAGAGATCAGTCCACCGGGGAGCTGTTTTTT.

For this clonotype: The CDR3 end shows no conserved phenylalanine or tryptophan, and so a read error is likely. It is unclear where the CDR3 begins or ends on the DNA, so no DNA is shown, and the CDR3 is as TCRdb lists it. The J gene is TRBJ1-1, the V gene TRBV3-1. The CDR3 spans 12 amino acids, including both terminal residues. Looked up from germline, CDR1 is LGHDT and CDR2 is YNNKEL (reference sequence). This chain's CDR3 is CASSQGGRLADI.

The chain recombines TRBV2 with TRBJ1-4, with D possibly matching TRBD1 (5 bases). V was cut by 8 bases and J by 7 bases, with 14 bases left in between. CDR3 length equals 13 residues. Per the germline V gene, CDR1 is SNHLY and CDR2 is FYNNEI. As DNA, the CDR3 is TGTGCCAGCGGCAGGGTTGAGGGTGAAAAACTGTTTTTT. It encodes CASGRVEGEKLFF.